A selection of T cell receptor beta chains follows, all from one sample in a study of T cell repertoires in cytomegalovirus infection. These receptors have no known antigen. TCRdb used MiXCR to reprocess the reads, holding one entry per CDR3 protein. The sample has about 770,000 distinct CDR3 sequences, about 28% seen once. The material was cultured CD8+ T cells from PBMCs, obtained from culture after CMV antigen stimulation. Receptor source: a human donor in good health (CMV status not recorded). Some clones in this sample may be carry-over from other donors' samples. Both conserved end residues are part of each CDR3. The D gene is left open where the match is weak. For some rows the clone size is stated as once, few or many, or as a class when expanded; others skip it.

CDR3aa,CDR3nt,j_gene,abundance,v_gene,d_gene
CSARGAAGASTDTQYF,TGCAGTGCTAGAGGGGCGGCGGGGGCCTCCACAGATACGCAGTATTTT,TRBJ2-3,few,TRBV20-1,.
CASSYGTANTEAFF,TGTGCCAGCAGTTATGGGACAGCGAACACTGAAGCTTTCTTT,TRBJ1-1,many,TRBV27,TRBD1
CASTDWLGNTEAFF,TGTGCCAGCACCGACTGGCTTGGGAACACTGAAGCTTTCTTT,TRBJ1-1,few,TRBV2,.
CASSLGLGPQPQHF,TGTGCCAGCAGCTTAGGTCTAGGGCCTCAGCCCCAGCATTTT,TRBJ1-5,.,TRBV7-2,.
CASSGTPGGQNIQYF,TGTGCCAGCAGTGGTACGCCCGGAGGACAAAACATTCAGTACTTC,TRBJ2-4,.,TRBV12-3/TRBV12-4,.
CSARDQGSVQGYTF,TGCAGTGCTAGAGATCAGGGGAGTGTGCAGGGCTACACCTTC,TRBJ1-2,few,TRBV20-1,.
CASTTSGEETQYF,TGTGCCAGCACTACATCAGGGGAAGAGACCCAGTACTTC,TRBJ2-5,few,TRBV28,.
CASRGQVGSLVPGNTIYF,TGTGCCAGCCGAGGACAGGTCGGGTCTCTCGTGCCTGGAAACACCATATATTTT,TRBJ1-3,.,TRBV18,TRBD1
CASSQGSSPAYNEQFF,TGTGCCAGCAGCCAAGGCTCCTCCCCGGCCTACAATGAGCAGTTCTTC,TRBJ2-1,.,TRBV3-1,.
CASSYGVNEQFF,TGTGCCAGCAGTTACGGGGTAAATGAGCAGTTCTTC,TRBJ2-1,few,TRBV6-2/TRBV6-3,.
CASGERDNYGYTF,TGTGCCAGCGGCGAGAGGGACAACTATGGCTACACCTTC,TRBJ1-2,few,TRBV6-5,.
CASSLDNRRTEAFF,TGTGCCAGCAGCTTAGACAACAGGAGGACTGAAGCTTTCTTT,TRBJ1-1,.,TRBV13,.
CSARSGGYYNEQFF,TGCAGTGCTAGATCGGGGGGGTATTACAATGAGCAGTTCTTC,TRBJ2-1,.,TRBV20-1,TRBD2
CASSDKPTGDEQFF,TGTGCCAGCAGCGATAAGCCGACAGGGGATGAGCAGTTCTTC,TRBJ2-1,.,TRBV9,TRBD1
CASSEDEKLFF,TGTGCCAGCAGCGAGGATGAAAAACTGTTTTTT,TRBJ1-4,few,TRBV11-2,.
CASSQDVRGLEKLFF,TGCGCCAGCAGCCAAGATGTCAGGGGATTAGAAAAACTGTTTTTT,TRBJ1-4,.,TRBV4-1,.
CASSLFGSSQETQYF,TGTGCCAGCAGTTTATTCGGGAGTAGCCAAGAGACCCAGTACTTC,TRBJ2-5,.,TRBV28,.
CASSGRADNYNSPLHF,TGTGCCAGCAGCGGTAGGGCCGATAACTATAATTCACCCCTCCACTTT,TRBJ1-6,few,TRBV2,.
CASSQGGRLLFYGYTF,TGCGCCAGCAGTCAAGGTGGTCGGTTGCTCTTCTATGGCTACACCTTC,TRBJ1-2,.,TRBV23-1,.
CAISPIAGANVLTF,TGTGCCATCAGCCCTATTGCCGGGGCCAACGTCCTGACTTTC,TRBJ2-6,.,TRBV10-3,.
CASSLFGSTSEGGELFF,TGCGCCAGCAGCTTGTTTGGATCCACGTCCGAGGGCGGGGAGCTGTTTTTT,TRBJ2-2,.,TRBV5-1,.
CAWSVRDQLRETQYF,TGTGCCTGGAGTGTTCGAGACCAACTCAGGGAGACCCAGTACTTC,TRBJ2-5,.,TRBV30,.
CASRDRLGANYGYTF,TGTGCCAGCAGAGACAGGTTGGGGGCTAACTATGGCTACACCTTC,TRBJ1-2,.,TRBV2,.
CASSQEPQGSYEQYF,TGCGCCAGCAGCCAAGAGCCGCAGGGCTCCTACGAGCAGTACTTC,TRBJ2-7,.,TRBV4-1,.
CASRTDRLGQPQHF,TGTGCCAGCAGAACCGACAGGCTGGGACAGCCCCAGCATTTT,TRBJ1-5,few,TRBV28,.
CASSAGGGLYNEQFF,TGTGCCAGCAGCGCCGGGGGGGGACTATACAATGAGCAGTTCTTC,TRBJ2-1,few,TRBV7-8,TRBD2
CASSLARGKPNTEAFF,TGTGCCAGCAGCTTAGCCAGGGGGAAACCGAACACTGAAGCTTTCTTT,TRBJ1-1,many,TRBV11-1,TRBD1
CASSEDPLASETQYF,TGTGCCAGCAGTGAAGATCCGCTAGCCTCAGAGACCCAGTACTTC,TRBJ2-5,.,TRBV6-1,.
CASSLGSGYEQYF,TGTGCCAGCAGCTTAGGATCGGGATACGAGCAGTACTTC,TRBJ2-7,many,TRBV11-3,.
CASSLGRGSYTF,TGTGCCAGCAGCTTAGGCCGCGGGAGCTACACCTTC,TRBJ1-2,.,TRBV13,.
CASSLGTGLAGIQETQYF,TGTGCCAGCAGCTTAGGCACTGGACTAGCGGGGATCCAAGAGACCCAGTACTTC,TRBJ2-5,.,TRBV7-6,TRBD2
CASSWHWDEKLFF,TGTGCCAGCAGCTGGCACTGGGACGAAAAACTGTTTTTT,TRBJ1-4,many,TRBV7-9,.
CASRQSSGGAYNEQFF,TGTGCCAGCAGGCAATCTAGCGGGGGGGCATACAATGAGCAGTTCTTC,TRBJ2-1,many,TRBV7-9,TRBD2
CASSLSLAGASSYNEQFF,TGTGCCAGCAGTTTGAGTCTAGCGGGGGCTAGCTCCTACAATGAGCAGTTCTTC,TRBJ2-1,.,TRBV27,TRBD2
CASSIETLTGTLNYGYTF,TGTGCCAGTAGTATAGAGACCTTGACAGGTACTCTTAACTATGGCTACACCTTC,TRBJ1-2,.,TRBV19,.
CASSQDQGEDSPLHF,TGCGCCAGCAGCCAAGATCAAGGAGAGGATTCACCCCTCCACTTT,TRBJ1-6,few,TRBV4-3,.
CASSEVLSGGDGEQFF,TGTGCCAGCAGTGAAGTATTAAGCGGGGGGGACGGTGAGCAGTTCTTC,TRBJ2-1,few,TRBV25-1,TRBD2